The present T cell receptor (beta chain) was sequenced within a study of Graves' ophthalmopathy and Graves' hyperthyroidism. The study, taken as a whole, reports: Blood also contained most of the expanded thyroid clonotypes above 0.001 frequency. Sensitivity of approximately 66% and specificity of 72% to 85% were achieved by the model that predicted ophthalmopathy progression.

Trimming cost V 6 bases and J 1 base, with 12 bases left between them. Germline CDR1 and CDR2: MNHNS and SASEGT. The CDR3 spans 14 residues. Pregnant or lactating patients and those with other autoimmune diseases or uncontrolled infections were excluded. Amplification from RNA transcripts yielded the TCR beta CDR3 regions. The library came from an HTBI-primed first-round RT-PCR and a second-round multiplex PCR. TCRdb processed the multiplex PCR reads anew with MiXCR; each CDR3 protein has one entry. The sample has about 400,000 distinct CDR3 sequences; around 20% are singletons. There are many counts of this clonotype. Its antigen is not identified.

The receptor was isolated from a woman under 30 with Graves' ophthalmopathy. The gene calls are TRBV6-1 and TRBJ1-2; D remains ambiguous. Sequencing was done on a sample of peripheral blood. CDR3 DNA sequence: TGTGCCAGCAGAATAAGTGGGGTTAACTATGGCTACACCTTC. Amino acid sequence: CASRISGVNYGYTF.